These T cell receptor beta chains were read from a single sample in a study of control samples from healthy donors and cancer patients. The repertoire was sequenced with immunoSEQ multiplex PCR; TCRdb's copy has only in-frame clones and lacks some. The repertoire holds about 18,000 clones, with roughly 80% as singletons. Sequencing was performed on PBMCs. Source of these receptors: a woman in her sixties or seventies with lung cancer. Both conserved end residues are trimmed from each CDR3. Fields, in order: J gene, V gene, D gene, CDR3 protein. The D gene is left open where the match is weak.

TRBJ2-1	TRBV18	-	ASSPRGNEAEQF
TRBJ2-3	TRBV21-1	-	ASSPLAGGDTDTQY
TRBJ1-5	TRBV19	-	ASSIAVYSNQPQH
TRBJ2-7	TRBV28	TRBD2	ASSSSGPSSYEQY
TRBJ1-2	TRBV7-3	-	ASSLLGGNLDGYT
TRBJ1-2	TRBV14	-	ASSSSPGQHGGYT
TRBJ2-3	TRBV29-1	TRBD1	SGKGTGGDTQY
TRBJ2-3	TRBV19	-	ASTRGVSTDTQY
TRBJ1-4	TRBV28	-	ASSKTGKEKLF
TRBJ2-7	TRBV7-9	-	ASSSRENDYEQY
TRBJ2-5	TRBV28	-	ASRLEETQY
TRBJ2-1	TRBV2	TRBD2	ASRPGLAGSEQF
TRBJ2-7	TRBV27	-	ASSYRDGPYEQY
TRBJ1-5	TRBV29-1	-	SVVEGMGYGQPQH
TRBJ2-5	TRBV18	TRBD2	ASSEKRERETQY
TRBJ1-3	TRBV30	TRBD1	AWTGGISGNTIY
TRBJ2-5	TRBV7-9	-	ASSLRQTHEETQY
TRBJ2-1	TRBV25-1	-	ASSEWAGGLGEQF
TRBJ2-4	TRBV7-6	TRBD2	ASSLVPGGSKNIQY
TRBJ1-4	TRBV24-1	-	ATSPGTRELF
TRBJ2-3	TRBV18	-	ASSERSPLTDTQY
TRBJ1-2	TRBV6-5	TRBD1	ASSMGQANGYT
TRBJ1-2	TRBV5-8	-	ASSFRNYGYT
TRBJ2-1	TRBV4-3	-	ASSPRTDPYNEQF
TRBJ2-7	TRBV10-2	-	ASSVGGASYEQY
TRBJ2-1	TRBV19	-	ASNQDYSYNEQF
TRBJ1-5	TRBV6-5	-	ASSLTAVQPQH
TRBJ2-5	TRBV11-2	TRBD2	ASSLLLGGSGQETQY
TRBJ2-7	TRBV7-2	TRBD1	ASSLAPGTGYYEQY
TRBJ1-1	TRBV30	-	AWERPGRNTEAF
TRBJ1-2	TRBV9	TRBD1	ASSQTGNYGYT
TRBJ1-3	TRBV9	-	ASSVDSGNTIY
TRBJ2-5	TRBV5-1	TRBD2	ASRLAGVQETQY
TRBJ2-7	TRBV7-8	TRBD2	ASSIGLAAYEQY
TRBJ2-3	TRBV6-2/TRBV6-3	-	ASSTLGRTFTDTQY
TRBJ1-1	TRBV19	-	ASSIGHLDRTGLNTEAF
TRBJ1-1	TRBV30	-	AKQEGNTEAF
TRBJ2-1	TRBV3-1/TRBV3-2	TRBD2	ASSLNRLAGDWNGQF
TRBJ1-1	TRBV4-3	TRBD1	ASSRAGTGGWEAF
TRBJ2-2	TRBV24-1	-	ATSDPTGERTGELF
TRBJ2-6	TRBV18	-	ASSPYPGSGANVLT
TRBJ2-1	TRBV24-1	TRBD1	ATSDMDRVSYNEQF
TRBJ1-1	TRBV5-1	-	ASSEGGGTEAF
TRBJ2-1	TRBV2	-	ASSEGGREQF
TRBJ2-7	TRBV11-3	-	ATSRGGFASYEQY
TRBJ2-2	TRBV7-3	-	ASSLGRDTGELF
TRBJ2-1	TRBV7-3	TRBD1	ASSLSYSAYQGADNEQF
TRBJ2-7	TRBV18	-	ASSLREGDEQY
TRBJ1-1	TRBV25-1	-	ASRRQGRTEAF
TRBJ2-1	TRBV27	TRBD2	ASSLLAGVWNEQF
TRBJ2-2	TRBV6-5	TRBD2	ASSYSLLAVTGELF
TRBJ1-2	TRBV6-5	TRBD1	ASSPQGASGYT
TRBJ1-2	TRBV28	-	ASTNPSGVNYGYT
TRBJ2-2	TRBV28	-	ASFKVRDTGELF
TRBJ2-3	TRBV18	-	ASSLGQSTDTQY
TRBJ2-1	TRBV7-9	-	AIEDNNEQF
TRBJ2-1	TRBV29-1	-	SVEAPTSFRNEQF